This entry lists 5 T cell receptor beta chains sequenced from one sample in a study of tumor-infiltrating lymphocytes in primary liver carcinoma (dated by TCRdb to about 2017). Without any cell sorting, total RNA and DNA were co-extracted from about 21-30 mg of bulk tissue using the AllPrep DNA/RNA mini kit. The sequencer listed for this sample is Illumina HiSeq 2500. TCRbeta-specific cDNA was reverse-transcribed from 500 to 550 ng total RNA using a constant-region primer and ProtoScript II reverse transcriptase. Construction of the TCRbeta libraries relied on three nested rounds of multiplex PCR, following a slightly modified ARM-PCR procedure. Each of the first two PCR rounds ran for around 10 cycles using multiplex TRBV1-TRBV30 forward primers together with a Cbeta reverse primer. TCRdb passed the public sequencing reads through fastp at Q25 and MiXCR, retaining productive beta sequences. All rows with the same CDR3 protein become a single entry with the most common DNA and genes. This sample gives more than 90,000 distinct CDR3 sequences in total; about 67% of them show up just once. The leading ten clones occupy more than 10% of the sample.

Sequenced: liver tumor tissue from sampling region 2. The cell subset or site label on this specimen signifies: tumor region T2, inferior pole. These receptors originate from a woman aged 60-75 years with primary liver carcinoma and hepatitis B virus infection.

Concerning this clonotype: An end of the junction does not agree with germline; a read error may underlie this. The rearrangement links TRBV11-2 to TRBJ2-7, with 9 bases that match TRBD2. CDR1 and CDR2 (germline): SGHAT, FQNNGV. The CDR3 runs to 20 residues. This chain's CDR3 is CASSAISRLAEGLKPYEQYF. In DNA, the CDR3 is TGTGCCAGCAGCGCCATTTCCCGACTAGCGGAAGGGCTGAAACCCTACGAGCAATACTTC.

This clonotype was observed a few times. This may be a read error, as it is one base from a much larger clone. The chain carries TRBV29-1 and TRBJ2-3; D is uncertain. The germline V gene encodes CDR1 SQVTM and CDR2 ANQGSEA. This CDR3 region has 14 residues. The CDR3 DNA reads as TGCAGCGTTGAGGGCAGCTTCAGCATAGATACGCAGTATTTT. The encoded protein is CSVEGSFSIDTQYF.

The J gene is TRBJ1-4, the V gene TRBV20-1, with TRBD1 identical over 7 bases. V lost 2 bases, J lost 8 bases, and 8 bases stayed unmatched. Germline lookup yields CDR1 DFQATT and CDR2 SNEGSKA (reference sequence). The CDR3 has 14 residues. The CDR3 spells CSARQTGVGEKLFF. CDR3 sequence (DNA): TGCAGTGCTAGACAAACAGGGGTTGGGGAAAAACTGTTTTTT.

The chain combines TRBV9 with TRBJ1-6, with TRBD1 identical over 8 bases. Germline V gives CDR1 SGDLS, CDR2 YYNGEE. The CDR3 spans 17 residues. Losses at the gene ends were 3 bases for V and 7 bases for J; bases not matched to a gene: 12. In DNA form, the CDR3 reads TGTGCCAGCAGCGGAGGATATGGACAGGGCACAAATTCACCCCTCCACTTT. This encodes CASSGGYGQGTNSPLHF.

This clonotype occurred a few times. A much larger clone lies one base from this, so it may be a read error. The chain uses TRBV30 and TRBJ1-6; D is undetermined. This CDR3 is 13 amino acids long. Looked up from germline, CDR1 is GTSNPN and CDR2 is SVGIG (reference sequence). The CDR3 DNA follows: TGTGCCTTAGCAGGAGAATATAGTTCACCCCTCCACTTT. This translates into CALAGEYSSPLHF. Together with reference TRBV30 and TRBJ1-6, the CDR3 gives the full variable domain: SQTIHQWPATLVQPVGSPLSLECTVEGTSNPNLYWYRQAAGRGLQLLFYSVGIGQISSEVPQNLSASRPQDRQFILSSKKLLLSDSGFYLCALAGEYSSPLHFGNGTRLTVT.